Listed here are 15 T cell receptor beta chains from one sample, sequenced in a study of early T cells in non-severe SARS-CoV-2 infection. One entry per CDR3 protein, called by TCRdb with MiXCR from the 5' RACE reads. The data contain around 50,000 distinct CDR3 sequences, approximately 6.2% of them seen just once; the ten biggest clones take up 3% to 4.5%. Sequenced input: whole blood. The receptors stem from an adult who was a healthcare worker with PCR-confirmed SARS-CoV-2 infection or an uninfected control (not recorded which).

This clonotype was found many times. The rearrangement links TRBV6-6 to TRBJ1-1; D is uncertain. Deletions cut 7 bases from V and 3 bases from J, with 18 bases between. The CDR3 spans 15 residues. Looked up from germline, CDR1 is MNHNY and CDR2 is SVGAGI (reference sequence). The CDR3 coding sequence is TGTGCCAGCACCCTCTCGGTGGAAATGCACACTGAAGCTTTCTTT. It yields the protein CASTLSVEMHTEAFF.

This clonotype appeared many times. The genes are TRBV6-1 and TRBJ1-4; D call uncertain. The CDR3 runs to 17 residues. Germline CDR1 MNHNS, CDR2 SASEGT. V lost 0 bases to trimming and J lost 6 bases, with 17 bases between them. Here the CDR3 reads CASSEAKGIHTDEKLFF. The CDR3 bases are TGTGCCAGCAGTGAAGCAAAAGGGATTCACACGGATGAAAAACTGTTTTTT.

This clonotype has ten or more counts. The V gene is TRBV13, the J gene TRBJ2-1; 7 bases fit TRBD2. Trimming at V came to 6 bases and at J to 0 bases, leaving 5 bases not matched to a gene. CDR1 and CDR2 (germline): PRHDT, FYEKMQ (reference sequence). The CDR3 consists of 15 residues. The CDR3 reads CASRQAGSSYNEQFF. The CDR3 DNA sequence: TGTGCCAGCAGACAAGCGGGGAGCTCCTACAATGAGCAGTTCTTC.

This clonotype was found many times. The chain uses TRBV7-2 and TRBJ2-7; maybe TRBD2 (6 bases). The germline gives CDR1 SGHTA, CDR2 FQGNSA. Deletions cut 2 bases from V and 1 base from J, with 12 bases between. The CDR3 is 15 residues long. CDR3: CASSLPTGGSYEQYF. The CDR3 DNA is TGTGCCAGCAGCTTACCCACCGGGGGTTCCTACGAGCAGTACTTC.

This clonotype was counted only a few times. The genes are TRBV11-2 and TRBJ2-5, with a possible D match to TRBD2 (6 bases). This CDR3 has 15 amino acids. CDR1 SGHAT and CDR2 FQNNGV come from the germline V gene. The V end lost 3 bases, the J end lost 4 bases, and 15 bases lay between the germline ends. In nucleotides, the CDR3 is TGTGCCAGCAGCTTGGGGGGTATGCCCACAGAGACCCAGTACTTC. This encodes CASSLGGMPTETQYF.

This clonotype has just a few counts. The rearrangement uses TRBV4-2 and TRBJ2-3; 9 bases match TRBD2. In germline, CDR1 is LGHNA, CDR2 YNFKEQ. Trimming at V came to 0 bases and at J to 2 bases, leaving 12 bases not matched to a gene. CDR3 length equals 19 residues. The CDR3 DNA reads TGTGCCAGCAGCCAAGAACAGCGGGGGGTCGAGGGTGTCACAGATACGCAGTATTTT. It specifies CASSQEQRGVEGVTDTQYF.

There are a few counts of this clonotype. The chain is built from TRBV7-2 and TRBJ2-5, with D possibly matching TRBD1 (5 bases). Germline CDR1 and CDR2: SGHTA and FQGNSA. Trimming shortened V by 3 bases and J by 4 bases, and 12 bases separated the two germline ends. The CDR3 is 14 residues long. CDR3 DNA sequence: TGTGCCAGCAGCTTTGGGGCTCTCTCAGAGACCCAGTACTTC. It translates to CASSFGALSETQYF.

The table lists this clonotype with a few counts. CDR3 in amino acids: CASSFTAGTRGDTQYF. CDR3 in DNA: TGTGCCAGCAGCTTTACGGCGGGGACCCGGGGAGATACGCAGTATTTT. The J gene is TRBJ2-3, the V gene TRBV7-2; the D gene is possibly TRBD2 (6 bases). Germline CDR1 reads SGHTA; CDR2 reads FQGNSA. The CDR3 totals 16 residues. Trimming cost V 3 bases and J 5 bases, with 18 bases left between them.

The chain is built from TRBV5-1 and TRBJ1-2; TRBD1 might be the D (5 bases). The CDR3 covers 13 residues. Trimming shortened V by 4 bases and J by 7 bases, and 14 bases separated the two germline ends. The germline V gene encodes CDR1 SGHRS and CDR2 YFSETQ. The CDR3 protein is CASSPTVKSGYTF. The CDR3, as DNA: TGCGCCAGCAGCCCGACAGTCAAGAGTGGCTACACCTTC.

V is TRBV11-3 and J is TRBJ1-6, with a tentative D call TRBD1 (6 bases). This CDR3 has 14 residues. The germline V and J ends were trimmed by 5 bases and 8 bases, with 13 bases remaining between them. Germline lookup yields CDR1 SGHNT and CDR2 YENEEA. CDR3 sequence reads: CASSTRQAYSPLHF. CDR3 bases: TGTGCCAGCAGCACCCGACAGGCCTATTCACCCCTCCACTTT.

By frequency in the sample, this clonotype is medium-sized. The gene calls are TRBV11-3 and TRBJ2-2; the D gene could be TRBD1 or TRBD2 (5 bases each). The CDR3 is made up of 14 amino acids. Germline values: CDR1 SGHNT, CDR2 YENEEA. V gave up 5 bases and J gave up 8 bases, with 15 bases separating them. The CDR3 here is CASSPQGTAGELFF. In DNA, the CDR3 is TGTGCCAGCAGCCCACAAGGGACGGCAGGGGAGCTGTTTTTT. Filled out from reference TRBV11-3 and TRBJ2-2, the complete variable domain reads EAGVVQSPRYKIIEKKQPVAFWCNPISGHNTLYWYLQNLGQGPELLIRYENEEAVDDSQLPKDRFSAERLKGVDSTLKIQPAELGDSAVYLCASSPQGTAGELFFGEGSRLTVL.

The genes are TRBV11-2 and TRBJ2-7; D call uncertain. Deletions cut 0 bases from V and 6 bases from J, with 3 bases between. Germline V CDR1 and CDR2: SGHAT, FQNNGV. The CDR3 runs 11 residues. The CDR3 coding sequence is TGTGCCAGCAGCTTAGATTTCGAGCAGTACTTC. Its translation: CASSLDFEQYF. Full variable domain (remainder filled in from reference TRBV11-2 and TRBJ2-7): EAGVAQSPRYKIIEKRQSVAFWCNPISGHATLYWYQQILGQGPKLLIQFQNNGVVDDSQLPKDRFSAERLKGVDSTLKIQPAKLEDSAVYLCASSLDFEQYFGPGTRLTVT.

A few counts support this clonotype. J is TRBJ1-1 and V is TRBV7-8; 11 bases agree with TRBD1. The V segment lost 2 bases and the J segment 9 bases; nucleotides outside the gene matches: 11. The CDR3 totals 16 residues. Germline V gene sequence: CDR1 SGHVS, CDR2 FQNEAQ. This CDR3 is CASSLMTGQGASKAFF. The CDR3 DNA reads as TGTGCCAGCAGCTTAATGACCGGACAGGGGGCCAGCAAAGCTTTCTTT.

The sample holds many counts of this clonotype. The chain combines TRBV3-1 with TRBJ2-3, with D unresolved. Germline CDR1 and CDR2: LGHDT and YNNKEL (reference sequence). This CDR3 region has 13 residues. V was trimmed by 4 bases and J by 0 bases, leaving 5 bases between them. This CDR3 reads CASSLHSTDTQYF. The CDR3, as DNA: TGTGCCAGCAGCCTACATAGCACAGATACGCAGTATTTT.

Comments on this clonotype: One end of the junction fails to match germline, which may point to a read error. J is TRBJ2-1 and V is TRBV7-7; 15 bases map to TRBD2. CDR1 and CDR2 from the germline V gene are SSHAT and FNYEAQ (reference sequence). This CDR3 has 16 residues. The CDR3 region is CASSPAGTSGGYEQFF. CDR3 DNA: TGTGCTAGCAGCCCCGCCGGGACTAGCGGGGGGTATGAGCAGTTCTTC.